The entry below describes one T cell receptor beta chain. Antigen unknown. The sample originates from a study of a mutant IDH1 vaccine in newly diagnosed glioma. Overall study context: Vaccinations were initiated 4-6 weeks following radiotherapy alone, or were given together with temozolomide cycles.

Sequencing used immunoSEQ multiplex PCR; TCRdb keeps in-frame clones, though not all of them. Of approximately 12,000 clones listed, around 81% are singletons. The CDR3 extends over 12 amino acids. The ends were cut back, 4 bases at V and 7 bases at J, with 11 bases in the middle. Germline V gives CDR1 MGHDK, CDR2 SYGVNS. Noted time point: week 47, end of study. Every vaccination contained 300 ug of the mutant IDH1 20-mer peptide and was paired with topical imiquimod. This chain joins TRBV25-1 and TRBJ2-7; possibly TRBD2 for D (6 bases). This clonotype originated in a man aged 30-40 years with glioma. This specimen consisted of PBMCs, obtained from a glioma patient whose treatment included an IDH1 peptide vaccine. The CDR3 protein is CASSGRVIEQYF. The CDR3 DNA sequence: TGTGCCAGCAGTGGGAGGGTCATTGAGCAGTACTTC.